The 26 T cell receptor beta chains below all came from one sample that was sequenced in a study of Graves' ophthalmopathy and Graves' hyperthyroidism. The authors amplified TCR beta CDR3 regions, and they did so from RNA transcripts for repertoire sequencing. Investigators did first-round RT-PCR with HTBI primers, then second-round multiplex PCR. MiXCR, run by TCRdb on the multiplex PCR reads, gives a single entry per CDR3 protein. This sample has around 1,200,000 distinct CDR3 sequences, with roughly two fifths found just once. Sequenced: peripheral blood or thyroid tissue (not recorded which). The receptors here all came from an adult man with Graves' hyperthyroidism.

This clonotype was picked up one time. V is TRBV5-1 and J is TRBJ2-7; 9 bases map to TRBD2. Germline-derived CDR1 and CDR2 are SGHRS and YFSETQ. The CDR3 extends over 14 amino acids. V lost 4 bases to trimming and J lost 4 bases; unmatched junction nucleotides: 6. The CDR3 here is CASSRLAEGYEQYF. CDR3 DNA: TGCGCCAGCAGCCGACTAGCGGAGGGATACGAGCAGTACTTC.

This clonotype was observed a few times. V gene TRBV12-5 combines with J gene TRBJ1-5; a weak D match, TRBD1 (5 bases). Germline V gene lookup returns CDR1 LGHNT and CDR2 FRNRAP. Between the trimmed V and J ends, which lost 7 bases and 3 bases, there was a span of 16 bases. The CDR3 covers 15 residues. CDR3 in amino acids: CASDPSGAYNQPQHF. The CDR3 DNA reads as TGTGCTAGTGACCCGTCCGGGGCCTACAATCAGCCCCAGCATTTT. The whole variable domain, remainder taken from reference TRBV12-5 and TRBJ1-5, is DARVTQTPRHKVTEMGQEVTMRCQPILGHNTVFWYRQTMMQGLELLAYFRNRAPLDDSGMPKDRFSAEMPDATLATLKIQPSEPRDSAVYFCASDPSGAYNQPQHFGDGTRLSIL.

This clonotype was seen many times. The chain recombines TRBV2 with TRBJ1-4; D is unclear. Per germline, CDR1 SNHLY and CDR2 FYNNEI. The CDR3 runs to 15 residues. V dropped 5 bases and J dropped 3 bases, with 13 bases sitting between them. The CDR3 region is CASSPSQAPNEKLFF. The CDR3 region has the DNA TGTGCCAGCAGTCCCTCGCAGGCTCCTAATGAAAAACTGTTTTTT.

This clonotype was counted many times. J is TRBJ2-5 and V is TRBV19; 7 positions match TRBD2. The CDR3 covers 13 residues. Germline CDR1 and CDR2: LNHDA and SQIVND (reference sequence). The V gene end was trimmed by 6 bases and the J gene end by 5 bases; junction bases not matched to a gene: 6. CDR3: CASRPTSDETQYF. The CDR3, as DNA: TGTGCCAGTAGGCCTACTAGCGACGAGACCCAGTACTTC.

CDR3 coding DNA: TGTGCCAGCAGACAAACGCGGGGGGTGACCTCCTACGAGCAGTACTTC. As protein: CASRQTRGVTSYEQYF. V is TRBV6-5 and J is TRBJ2-7, with 8 bases lining up with TRBD2. Germline lookup yields CDR1 MNHEY and CDR2 SVGAGI. Trimming at V came to 6 bases and at J to 0 bases, leaving 10 bases not matched to a gene. The CDR3 contains 16 residues.

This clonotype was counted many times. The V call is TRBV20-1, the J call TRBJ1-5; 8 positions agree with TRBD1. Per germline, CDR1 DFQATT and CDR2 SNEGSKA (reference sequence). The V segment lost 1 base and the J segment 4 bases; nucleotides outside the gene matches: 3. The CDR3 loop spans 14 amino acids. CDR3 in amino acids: CSARGDRQNQPQHF. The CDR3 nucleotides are TGCAGTGCTAGAGGGGACAGGCAAAATCAGCCCCAGCATTTT.

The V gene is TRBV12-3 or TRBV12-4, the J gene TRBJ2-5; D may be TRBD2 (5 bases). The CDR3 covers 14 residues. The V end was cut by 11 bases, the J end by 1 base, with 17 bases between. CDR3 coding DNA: TGTGCCTGTACCGTCGGACTCACCCAAGAGACCCAGTACTTC. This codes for CACTVGLTQETQYF.

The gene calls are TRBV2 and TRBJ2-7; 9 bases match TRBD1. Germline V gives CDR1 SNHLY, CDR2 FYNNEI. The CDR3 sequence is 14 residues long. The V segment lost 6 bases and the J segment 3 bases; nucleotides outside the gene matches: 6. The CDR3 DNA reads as TGTGCCAGCAGGACCGGGACAGGGCACTACGAGCAGTACTTC. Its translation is CASRTGTGHYEQYF.

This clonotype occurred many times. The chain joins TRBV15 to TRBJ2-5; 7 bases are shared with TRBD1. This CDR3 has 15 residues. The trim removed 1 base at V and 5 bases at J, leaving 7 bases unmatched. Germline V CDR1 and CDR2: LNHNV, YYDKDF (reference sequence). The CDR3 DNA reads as TGTGCCACCAGCAGAGCCGACAGGGTCGGGGAGACCCAGTACTTC. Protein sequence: CATSRADRVGETQYF.

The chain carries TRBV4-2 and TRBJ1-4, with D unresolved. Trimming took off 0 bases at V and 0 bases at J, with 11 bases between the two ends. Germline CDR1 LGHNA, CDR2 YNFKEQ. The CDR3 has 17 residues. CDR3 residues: CASSQEFGLATNEKLFF. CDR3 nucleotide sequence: TGTGCCAGCAGCCAAGAATTCGGATTAGCAACTAATGAAAAACTGTTTTTT.

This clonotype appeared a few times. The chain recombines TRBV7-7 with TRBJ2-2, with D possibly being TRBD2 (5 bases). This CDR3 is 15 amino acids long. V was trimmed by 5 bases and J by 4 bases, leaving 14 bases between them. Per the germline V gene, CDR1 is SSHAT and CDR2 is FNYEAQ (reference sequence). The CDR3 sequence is CASSPRVGVTGELFF. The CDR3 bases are TGTGCCAGCAGCCCGAGGGTTGGTGTCACCGGGGAGCTGTTTTTT.

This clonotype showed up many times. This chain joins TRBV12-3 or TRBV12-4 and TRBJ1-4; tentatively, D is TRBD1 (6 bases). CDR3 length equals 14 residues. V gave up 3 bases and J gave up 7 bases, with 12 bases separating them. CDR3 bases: TGTGCCAGCAGTTTGATGTCAGGGGTTGAAAAACTGTTTTTT. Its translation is CASSLMSGVEKLFF.

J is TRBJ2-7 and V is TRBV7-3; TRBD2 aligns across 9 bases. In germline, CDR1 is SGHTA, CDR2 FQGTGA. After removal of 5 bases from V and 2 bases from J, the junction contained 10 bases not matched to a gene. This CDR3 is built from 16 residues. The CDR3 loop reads CASSLAGTDTTYEQYF. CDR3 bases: TGTGCCAGCAGCCTAGCGGGGACAGATACTACCTACGAGCAGTACTTC.

This CDR3 is CASSYSTGGIEAFF. The CDR3 coding sequence is TGTGCCAGCAGTTACTCAACCGGGGGTATTGAAGCTTTCTTT. The rearrangement uses TRBV6-6 and TRBJ1-1; possible D gene TRBD1, 5 bases. The CDR3 consists of 14 residues. V was pared by 0 bases and J by 7 bases, with 12 bases between. CDR1 is MNHNY and CDR2 is SVGAGI in the germline V gene (reference sequence).

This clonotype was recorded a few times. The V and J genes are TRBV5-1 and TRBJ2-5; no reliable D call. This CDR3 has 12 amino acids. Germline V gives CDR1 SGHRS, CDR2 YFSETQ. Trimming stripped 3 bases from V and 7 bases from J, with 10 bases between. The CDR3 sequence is CASSSTDWTQYF. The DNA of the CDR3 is TGCGCCAGCAGCTCAACCGATTGGACCCAGTACTTC.

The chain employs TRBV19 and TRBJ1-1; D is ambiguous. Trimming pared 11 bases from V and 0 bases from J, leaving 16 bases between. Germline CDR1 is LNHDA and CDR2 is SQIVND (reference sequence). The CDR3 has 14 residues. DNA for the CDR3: TGTGCCTCAACCAACCTCCGTGTGAACACTGAAGCTTTCTTT. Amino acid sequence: CASTNLRVNTEAFF.

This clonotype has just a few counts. The CDR3 sequence: CASSYRDRESFF. CDR3 in DNA: TGTGCCAGCAGTTACCGGGACAGGGAGTCTTTCTTT. The V gene is TRBV6-5, the J gene TRBJ1-1; 9 bases are a match to TRBD1. Germline lookup yields CDR1 MNHEY and CDR2 SVGAGI. Losses at the gene ends were 2 bases for V and 12 bases for J; bases not matched to a gene: 4. The CDR3 length is 12 residues.

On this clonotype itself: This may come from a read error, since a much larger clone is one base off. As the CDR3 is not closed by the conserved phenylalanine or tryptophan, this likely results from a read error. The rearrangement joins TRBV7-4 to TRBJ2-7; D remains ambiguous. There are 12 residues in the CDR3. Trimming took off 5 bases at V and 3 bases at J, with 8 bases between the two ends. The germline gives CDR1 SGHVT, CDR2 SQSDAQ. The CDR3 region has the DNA TGTGCCAGCAGCCGTAAAAGCTACGAGCAGTACTTA. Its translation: CASSRKSYEQYL.

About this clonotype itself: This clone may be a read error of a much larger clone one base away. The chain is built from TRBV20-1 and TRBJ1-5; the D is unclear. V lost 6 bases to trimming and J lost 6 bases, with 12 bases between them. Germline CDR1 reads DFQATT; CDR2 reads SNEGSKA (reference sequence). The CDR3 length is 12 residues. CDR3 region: CSARTVSQPQHF. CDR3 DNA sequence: TGCAGTGCACGGACGGTCAGTCAGCCCCAGCATTTT.

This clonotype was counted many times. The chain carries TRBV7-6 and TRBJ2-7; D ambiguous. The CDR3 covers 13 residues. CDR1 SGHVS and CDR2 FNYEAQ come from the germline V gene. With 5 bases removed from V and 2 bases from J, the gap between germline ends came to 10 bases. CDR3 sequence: CASSTRNTYEQYF. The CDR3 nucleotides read TGTGCCAGCAGCACGCGTAATACCTACGAGCAGTACTTC.

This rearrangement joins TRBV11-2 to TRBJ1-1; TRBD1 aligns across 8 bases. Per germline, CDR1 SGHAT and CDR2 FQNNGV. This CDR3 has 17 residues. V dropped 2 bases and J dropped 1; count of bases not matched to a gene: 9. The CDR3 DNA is TGTGCCAGCAGCTTATTTTTCCGGGGGACAGGGAACACTGAAGCTTTCTTT. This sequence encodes CASSLFFRGTGNTEAFF.

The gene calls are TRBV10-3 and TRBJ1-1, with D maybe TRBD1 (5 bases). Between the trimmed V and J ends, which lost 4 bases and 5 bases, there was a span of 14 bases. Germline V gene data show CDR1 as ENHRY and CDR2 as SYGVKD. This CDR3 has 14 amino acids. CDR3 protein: CAISAGGIRTEAFF. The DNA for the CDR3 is TGTGCCATCAGTGCCGGGGGTATAAGGACTGAAGCTTTCTTT.

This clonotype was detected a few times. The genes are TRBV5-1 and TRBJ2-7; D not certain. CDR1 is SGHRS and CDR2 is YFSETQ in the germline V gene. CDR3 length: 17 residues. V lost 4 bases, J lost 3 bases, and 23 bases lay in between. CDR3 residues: CASSQDTARRESYEQYF. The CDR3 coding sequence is TGCGCCAGCAGCCAAGATACGGCTAGACGAGAAAGCTACGAGCAGTACTTC.

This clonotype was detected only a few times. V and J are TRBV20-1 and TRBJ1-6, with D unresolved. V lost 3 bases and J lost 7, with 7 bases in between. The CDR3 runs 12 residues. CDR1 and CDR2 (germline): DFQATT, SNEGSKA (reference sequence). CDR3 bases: TGCAGTGCTAGGCCGGCCAATTCACCCCTCCACTTT. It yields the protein CSARPANSPLHF.

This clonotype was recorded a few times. Here the CDR3 reads CASSYGSGGPLPYEQYF. The DNA for the CDR3 is TGTGCCAGCAGTTACGGGTCGGGAGGGCCTCTCCCCTACGAGCAGTACTTC. The chain carries TRBV6-5 and TRBJ2-7; TRBD2 aligns across 8 bases. The CDR3 extends over 17 amino acids. CDR1 and CDR2 (germline): MNHEY, SVGAGI. V dropped 2 bases and J dropped 2; count of bases not matched to a gene: 11.

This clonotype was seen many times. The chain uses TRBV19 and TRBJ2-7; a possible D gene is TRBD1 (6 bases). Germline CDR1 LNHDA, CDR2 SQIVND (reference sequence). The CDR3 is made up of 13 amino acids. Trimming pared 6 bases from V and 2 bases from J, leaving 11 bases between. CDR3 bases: TGTGCCAGTAGCCGGGACAATACCTACGAGCAGTACTTC. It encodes CASSRDNTYEQYF.